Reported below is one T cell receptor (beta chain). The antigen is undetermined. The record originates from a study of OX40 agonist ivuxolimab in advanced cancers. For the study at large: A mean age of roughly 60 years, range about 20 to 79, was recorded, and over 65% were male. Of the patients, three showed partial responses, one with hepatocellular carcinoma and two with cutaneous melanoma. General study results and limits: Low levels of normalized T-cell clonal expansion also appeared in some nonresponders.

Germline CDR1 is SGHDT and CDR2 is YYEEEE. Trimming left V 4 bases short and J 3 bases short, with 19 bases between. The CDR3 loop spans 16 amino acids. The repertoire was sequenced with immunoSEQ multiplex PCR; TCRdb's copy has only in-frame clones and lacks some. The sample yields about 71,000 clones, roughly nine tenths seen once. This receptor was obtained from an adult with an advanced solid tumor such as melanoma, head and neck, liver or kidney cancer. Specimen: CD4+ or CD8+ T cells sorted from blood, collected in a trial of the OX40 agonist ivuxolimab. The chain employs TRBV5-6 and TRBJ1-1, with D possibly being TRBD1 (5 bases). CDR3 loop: CASSESGLSYYTEAFF. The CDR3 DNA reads TGTGCCAGCAGCGAATCGGGACTTTCTTATTACACTGAAGCTTTCTTT.